A single sample is the source of the 9 T cell receptor beta chains below, sequenced in a study of regulatory T cells in long-lasting Graves disease. Time point of the sample: persistent/refractory GD, antithyroid drugs over 5 years with positive TRAb. PBMCs provided the RNA from which the TCR library was made. According to the study, TCR beta libraries were built with iRepertoire HTBI primers and CDR3-region Arm-PCR. MiXCR, run by TCRdb on the multiplex PCR reads, gives a single entry per CDR3 protein. The sample consists of over 300,000 distinct CDR3 sequences, around a fifth of them appearing once. The sample here was peripheral blood mononuclear cells (PBMCs), taken when the disease was refractory, from a patient treated with antithyroid drugs. These receptors were collected from a female donor with Graves disease.

This CDR3 is CASSPRQVNEKLFF. CDR3 nucleotide sequence: TGTGCCAGCAGCCCCCGGCAGGTTAATGAAAAACTGTTTTTT. V is TRBV7-9 and J is TRBJ1-4; D call uncertain. The V gene's germline CDR1 is SEHNR and CDR2 FQNEAQ (reference sequence). Trimming removed 5 bases at V and 4 bases at J, with 11 bases between. CDR3 size: 14 residues.

The J gene is TRBJ1-3, the V gene TRBV6-9; tentatively, D is TRBD1 (5 bases). This CDR3 has 18 residues. Germline CDR1 and CDR2: MNHGY and SVAAGI. V was clipped by 2 bases and J by 4 bases, with 21 bases between them. The CDR3 DNA sequence: TGTGCCAGCAGTTATCGGCGCCTTACGGCAGGGAGCGGAAACACCATATATTTT. This codes for CASSYRRLTAGSGNTIYF.

This clonotype was picked up many times. The rearrangement uses TRBV3-1 and TRBJ1-4, with D uncertain. V lost 5 bases, J lost 7 bases, and 17 bases lay in between. In germline, CDR1 is LGHDT, CDR2 YNNKEL (reference sequence). The CDR3 has 15 residues. The CDR3 here is CASSSRWGGSEKLFF. The CDR3 nucleotides are TGTGCCAGCAGCTCCCGCTGGGGTGGGAGTGAAAAACTGTTTTTT.

A note on this clonotype: This may arise from a read error, as a much more abundant clone is one base away. The gene calls are TRBV20-1 and TRBJ2-5; the match to TRBD2 covers 11 bases. Losses at the gene ends were 0 bases for V and 5 bases for J; bases not matched to a gene: 8. The CDR3 contains 16 residues. Germline V gives CDR1 DFQATT, CDR2 SNEGSKA (reference sequence). CDR3 loop: CSAREGLAGGGETQYF. CDR3 nucleotide sequence: TGCAGTGCTAGAGAGGGCCTAGCGGGAGGAGGGGAGACCCAGTACTTC.

This clonotype came up a few times. The rearrangement links TRBV3-1 to TRBJ2-7; D ambiguous. Looked up from germline, CDR1 is LGHDT and CDR2 is YNNKEL (reference sequence). This CDR3 is built from 15 residues. V was trimmed by 0 bases and J by 3 bases, leaving 12 bases between them. The CDR3 nucleotides read TGTGCCAGCAGCCAAGAACGGGCTGGGTACTACGAGCAGTACTTC. Protein product: CASSQERAGYYEQYF.

This clonotype was counted between two and nine times. The chain combines TRBV6-1 with TRBJ1-1; the D is unclear. The V and J ends lost 7 bases and 1 base respectively, with 13 bases between them. Germline V CDR1 and CDR2: MNHNS, SASEGT. There are 14 residues in the CDR3. The CDR3 sequence is CASKKSGSNTEAFF. As DNA, the CDR3 is TGTGCCAGCAAAAAGAGCGGGTCGAACACTGAAGCTTTCTTT.

The chain is built from TRBV13 and TRBJ1-5; 9 bases map to TRBD1. The CDR3 runs 18 residues. The germline V gene encodes CDR1 PRHDT and CDR2 FYEKMQ (reference sequence). V gave up 2 bases and J gave up 5 bases; unmatched junction bases: 13. As DNA, the CDR3 is TGTGCCAGCAGCTTAAATGCAGGGGACAGGGCGAGTGATCAGCCCCAGCATTTT. It is translated as CASSLNAGDRASDQPQHF. The full variable domain, its missing parts supplied by reference TRBV13 and TRBJ1-5, is AAGVIQSPRHLIKEKRETATLKCYPIPRHDTVYWYQQGPGQDPQFLISFYEKMQSDKGSIPDRFSAQQFSDYHSELNMSSLELGDSALYFCASSLNAGDRASDQPQHFGDGTRLSIL.

Remarks on this clonotype: With a much larger clone just one base away, this may be a read error. The chain recombines TRBV10-3 with TRBJ1-1; D is possibly TRBD1 (6 bases). The V gene's germline CDR1 is ENHRY and CDR2 SYGVKD. This CDR3 contains 14 residues. The CDR3 reads CAISVKGGNAEAFF. As DNA, the CDR3 is TGTGCCATCAGTGTTAAGGGGGGGAACGCTGAAGCTTTCTTT.

In its sample, this clonotype was seen many times. This chain connects TRBV30 to TRBJ2-7, with 9 nucleotides matching TRBD1. J was trimmed by 2 bases and V by 7 bases; bases with no gene match: 9. CDR3 length: 14 amino acids. In germline, CDR1 is GTSNPN, CDR2 SVGIG (reference sequence). CDR3 nucleotide sequence: TGTGCCTTTTCAACAGGGGGCCGCACCTACGAGCAGTACTTC. Its translation is CAFSTGGRTYEQYF.